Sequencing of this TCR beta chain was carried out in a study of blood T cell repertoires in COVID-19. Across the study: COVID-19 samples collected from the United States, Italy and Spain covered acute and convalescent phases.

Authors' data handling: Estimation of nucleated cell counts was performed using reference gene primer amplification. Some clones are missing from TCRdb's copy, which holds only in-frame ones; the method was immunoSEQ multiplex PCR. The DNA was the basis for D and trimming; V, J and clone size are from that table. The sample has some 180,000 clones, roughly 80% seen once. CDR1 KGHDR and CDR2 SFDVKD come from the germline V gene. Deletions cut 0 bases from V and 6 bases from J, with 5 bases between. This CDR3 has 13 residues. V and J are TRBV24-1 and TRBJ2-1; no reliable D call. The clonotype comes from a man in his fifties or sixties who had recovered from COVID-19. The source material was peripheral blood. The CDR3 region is CATSDLLSNEQFF. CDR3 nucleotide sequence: TGTGCCACCAGTGATTTGCTAAGCAATGAGCAGTTCTTC.